This entry lists 8 T cell receptor beta chains sequenced from one sample in a study of blood T cell repertoires in COVID-19. Clones were read by immunoSEQ multiplex PCR, and TCRdb kept only the in-frame ones, dropping some. Of 120,000 or so clones in the sample, roughly 90% were seen once. The source material was peripheral blood. The receptors stem from a woman between 55 and 75 years old with COVID-19, enrolled during active disease.

The J gene is TRBJ1-1, the V gene TRBV5-8; no firm D call. This CDR3 region has 11 residues. Deletions cut 5 bases from V and 11 bases from J, with 13 bases between. The germline gives CDR1 SGHTS, CDR2 YDEGEE. CDR3 DNA sequence: TGTGCCAGCAGTGAGGTCTTCGGTGCTTTCTTT. Residues: CASSEVFGAFF.

This rearrangement joins TRBV21-1 to TRBJ1-5; the table names TRBD1, a call not compared with the DNA. TRBV21-1 is a documented pseudogene. This CDR3 region has 16 residues. The CDR3 here is CASSKEKTGVRQPQHF. CDR3 coding DNA: TGTGCCAGCAGCAAAGAGAAGACAGGGGTCAGACAGCCCCAGCATTTT.

The chain uses TRBV25-1 and TRBJ2-1; 9 bases are a match to TRBD2. Germline V gene lookup returns CDR1 MGHDK and CDR2 SYGVNS. V lost 2 bases and J lost 2; bases outside the gene matches: 10. The CDR3 sequence is 18 residues long. CDR3 nucleotides: TGTGCCAGCAGTGAACCCTCCTTCGCGGGGGGGACCTACAATGAGCAGTTCTTC. This gives the protein CASSEPSFAGGTYNEQFF.

The chain recombines TRBV10-3 with TRBJ2-5, with 9 positions matching TRBD2. Per the germline V gene, CDR1 is ENHRY and CDR2 is SYGVKD. J was trimmed by 5 bases and V by 4 bases; bases with no gene match: 11. This CDR3 contains 16 residues. This chain's CDR3 is CAISGDTRGGMETQYF. In DNA form, the CDR3 reads TGTGCCATCAGTGGCGATACGCGGGGGGGTATGGAGACCCAGTACTTC.

The genes are TRBV2 and TRBJ2-1; maybe TRBD1 (6 bases). V lost 4 bases to trimming and J lost 4 bases, with 17 bases between them. CDR1 is SNHLY, CDR2 FYNNEI, per germline. This CDR3 has 16 residues. The CDR3 coding sequence is TGTGCCAGCAGTGGGGGTACAGGGAAACATTACAATGAGCAGTTCTTC. It is translated as CASSGGTGKHYNEQFF.

The rearrangement uses TRBV5-1 and TRBJ2-3; 10 bases are shared with TRBD2. Trimming removed 4 bases from V and 2 bases from J; junction bases left unmatched: 7. Germline CDR1 and CDR2: SGHRS and YFSETQ. The CDR3 is 16 amino acids. DNA of the CDR3: TGCGCCAGCAGCCCGGGGCTAGCGGGGGTCACAGATACGCAGTATTTT. Translated: CASSPGLAGVTDTQYF. Full variable domain (remainder filled in from reference TRBV5-1 and TRBJ2-3): KAGVTQTPRYLIKTRGQQVTLSCSPISGHRSVSWYQQTPGQGLQFLFEYFSETQRNKGNFPGRFSGRQFSNSRSEMNVSTLELGDSALYLCASSPGLAGVTDTQYFGPGTRLTVL.

The genes are TRBV7-9 and TRBJ1-6, with D hard to call. The CDR3 consists of 14 residues. Looked up from germline, CDR1 is SEHNR and CDR2 is FQNEAQ (reference sequence). V shed 2 bases and J shed 9 bases, with 11 bases lying between them. DNA for the CDR3: TGTGCCAGCAGCTTACCTTCGGTCCGTTCACCCCTCCACTTT. Translation gives CASSLPSVRSPLHF.

The chain is built from TRBV7-2 and TRBJ1-1; TRBD1 agrees at 8 bases. V shed 2 bases, J shed 7 bases, and the junction held 12 bases outside the gene matches. This CDR3 is 16 amino acids long. In germline, CDR1 is SGHTA, CDR2 FQGNSA. The CDR3 sequence is CASSLTPGGAYIEAFF. For the CDR3, the DNA is TGTGCCAGCAGCTTAACGCCAGGGGGCGCATATATTGAAGCTTTCTTT.